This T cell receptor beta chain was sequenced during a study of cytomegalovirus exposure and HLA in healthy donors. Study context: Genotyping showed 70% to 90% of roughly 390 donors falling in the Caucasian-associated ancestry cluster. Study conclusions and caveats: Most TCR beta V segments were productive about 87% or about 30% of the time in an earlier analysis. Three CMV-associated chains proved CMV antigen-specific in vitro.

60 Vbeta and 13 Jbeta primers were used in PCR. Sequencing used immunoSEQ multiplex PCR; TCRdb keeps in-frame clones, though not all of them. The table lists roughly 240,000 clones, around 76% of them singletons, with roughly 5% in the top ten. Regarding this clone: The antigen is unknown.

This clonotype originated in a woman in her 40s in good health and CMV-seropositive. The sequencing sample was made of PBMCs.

CDR3: CASRNTGDEKLFF. DNA for the CDR3: TGTGCCAGCAGAAATACAGGGGATGAAAAACTGTTTTTT. The genes are TRBV6-6 and TRBJ1-4; 7 bases map to TRBD1. V dropped 6 bases and J dropped 6; count of bases not matched to a gene: 4. The germline gives CDR1 MNHNY, CDR2 SVGAGI (reference sequence). The length of the CDR3 is 13 residues.